This T cell receptor (beta chain) was recovered during a study of blood T cells in healthy people across ages. This CDR3 comprises 16 residues. Trimming shortened V by 1 base and J by 0 bases, and 10 bases separated the two germline ends. Germline V gives CDR1 LGHDT, CDR2 YNNKEL (reference sequence). Caucasian individuals from Russia who were healthy and aged about 6 to 95 acted as donors. Primed by a sample-barcoded 5' primer and a J-beta primer mix, a second PCR proceeded for roughly 7 to 11 cycles. Any given sample supplied a minimum of 3 million CDR3-containing paired-end reads. TCRdb reprocessed the 5' RACE reads via MiXCR and lists one record per CDR3 protein. Of just over 800,000 distinct CDR3 sequences detected, around 62% appear once; the ten largest clones hold roughly a quarter.

V is TRBV3-1 and J is TRBJ2-4; D is possibly TRBD1 (6 bases). The source is a man younger than 45 in good health. What was sequenced was blood. CDR3 sequence: CASSQAGQLAKNIQYF. The CDR3 DNA is TGTGCCAGCAGCCAAGCAGGACAGCTAGCCAAAAACATTCAGTACTTC.